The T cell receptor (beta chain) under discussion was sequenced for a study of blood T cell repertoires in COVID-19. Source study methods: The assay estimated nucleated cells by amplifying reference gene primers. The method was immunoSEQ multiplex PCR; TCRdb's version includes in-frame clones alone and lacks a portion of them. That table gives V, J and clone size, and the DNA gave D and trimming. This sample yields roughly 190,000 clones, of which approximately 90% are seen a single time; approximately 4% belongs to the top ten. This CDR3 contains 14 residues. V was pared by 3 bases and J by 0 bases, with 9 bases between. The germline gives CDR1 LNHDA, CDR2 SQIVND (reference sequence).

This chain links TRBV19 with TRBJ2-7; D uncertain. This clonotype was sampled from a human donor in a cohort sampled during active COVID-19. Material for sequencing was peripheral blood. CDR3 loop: CASSIHSSSYEQYF. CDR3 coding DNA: TGTGCCAGTAGTATCCATTCGAGCTCCTACGAGCAGTACTTC.